This section outlines one T cell receptor (beta chain) sequence together with its context. Other nucleotide sequences in the sample specify the same CDR3. The data belong to a study of blood T cell repertoires in COVID-19. Study summary: T cells, B-cell-depleted T cells, or PBMCs provided the cDNA or gDNA that served as material.

The germline V and J ends were trimmed by 2 bases and 6 bases, with 7 bases remaining between them. Germline V gene sequence: CDR1 GTSNPN, CDR2 SVGIG (reference sequence). This CDR3 comprises 11 residues. Some clones are missing from TCRdb's copy, which holds only in-frame ones; the method was immunoSEQ multiplex PCR. The repertoire holds about 150,000 clones, with about 74% as singletons. The rearrangement uses TRBV30 and TRBJ1-2, with D unresolved. The TCR sequence derives from a man over 45 with acute or convalescent COVID-19. Sequenced sample: peripheral blood. In DNA, the CDR3 is TGTGCCTGGAGTTGGGAGAATGGCTACACCTTC. It encodes CAWSWENGYTF.